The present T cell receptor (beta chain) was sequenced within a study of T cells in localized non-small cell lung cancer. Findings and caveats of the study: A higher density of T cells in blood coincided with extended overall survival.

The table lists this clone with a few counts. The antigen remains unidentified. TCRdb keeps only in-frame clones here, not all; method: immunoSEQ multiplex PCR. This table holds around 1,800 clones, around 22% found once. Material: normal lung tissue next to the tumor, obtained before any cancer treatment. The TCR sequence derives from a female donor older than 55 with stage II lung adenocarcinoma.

The CDR3 is CASSLGAVAEQFF. CDR3 DNA: TGTGCCAGCAGCCTTGGTGCGGTAGCCGAGCAGTTCTTC. This chain joins TRBV7-2 and TRBJ2-1, with D unclear. Trimming stripped 5 bases from V and 10 bases from J, with 15 bases between. The germline gives CDR1 SGHTA, CDR2 FQGNSA. CDR3 length: 13 amino acids.